This T cell receptor (beta chain) was recorded in a study of cytotoxic CD8 clonotypes in ibrutinib-treated CLL. The repertoire was sequenced with immunoSEQ multiplex PCR; TCRdb's copy has only in-frame clones and lacks some. Of 100,000 to 150,000 clones in the sample, 80% to 90% were seen once. Germline lookup yields CDR1 GTSNPN and CDR2 SVGIG (reference sequence). With 0 bases removed from V and 9 bases from J, the gap between germline ends came to 17 bases. This CDR3 is built from 14 residues. The receptor comes from a human donor with chronic lymphocytic leukemia. The sample was PBMCs, taken after 24 months of ibrutinib treatment. The V call is TRBV30, the J call TRBJ2-5; D is undetermined. The CDR3 region is CAWSVPPHPAAQYF. DNA for the CDR3: TGTGCCTGGAGTGTACCCCCCCACCCTGCGGCCCAGTACTTC.